This T cell receptor (beta chain) comes out of a study of blood T cells in healthy people across ages. The wider study: Through template switching, about one barcoded beta molecule was captured per two T cells, as measured in model experiments.

Note on this clonotype: Its antigen remains unidentified.

Study results and limitations: Higher diversity, along with more naive CD4+ cells, distinguished long-lived donors from aged donors.

A second PCR, run for about 6 to 11 cycles, used a sample-barcoded 5' primer plus a J-beta primer mix. Researchers report that a template-switch adaptor with 12 random nucleotides tagged each cDNA molecule. Via MiXCR, TCRdb re-called the 5' RACE reads, giving one row per CDR3 protein. The sample holds about 830,000 distinct CDR3 sequences; about 59% are singletons and the top ten take roughly a quarter. Germline-derived CDR1 and CDR2 are SGHRS and YFSETQ. There are 13 residues in the CDR3. The sequenced sample was blood. The origin of this receptor is a man aged 25 to 40 in good health. This chain joins TRBV5-1 and TRBJ2-4; a possible D gene is TRBD2 (6 bases). The J call may not be correct, given that the DNA end is closer to TRBJ2-7. DNA of the CDR3: TGCGCCAGCAGCGCGGGACCCTGGAACGAGCAGTACTTC. Its protein product is CASSAGPWNEQYF.